This T cell receptor beta chain was recovered during a study of breast tumors, draining lymph nodes, adjacent tissues. This clonotype was detected a few times. The antigen is undetermined. MiXCR was run by TCRdb on the multiplex PCR reads, yielding one entry per CDR3 protein. The repertoire holds tens of thousands of distinct CDR3 sequences, with roughly 23% as singletons. Trimming cost V 4 bases and J 5 bases; bases outside gene matches: 7. Germline loops: CDR1 SGDLS, CDR2 YYNGEE. The length of the CDR3 is 15 residues. Regarding the study as a whole: Luminal-like breast cancer showed significantly greater tumor-nontumor repertoire similarity than basal-like breast cancer did. That most tumor T cells come from lymph nodes remained unproven. Tumor TCR diversity was below lymph nodes but above nontumor tissue.

The sequencing input was breast tumor tissue. The rearrangement joins TRBV9 to TRBJ2-1, with 9 bases matching TRBD2. This sequence was found in a female donor with breast cancer. Some clones in this sample may be carry-over from other donors' samples. In nucleotides, the CDR3 is TGTGCCAGCAGCCAAAGGGGACTAGCAGACAATGAGCAGTTCTTC. Translated: CASSQRGLADNEQFF.